A selection of T cell receptor beta chains follows, all from one sample in a study of cytomegalovirus exposure and HLA in healthy donors. Profiled with immunoSEQ multiplex PCR; TCRdb holds only in-frame clones, not every one. The repertoire holds 120,000 to 150,000 clones, with roughly 76% as singletons. The sequenced material came from PBMCs. The receptors shown here come from a human donor in good health. The CDR3 runs from the conserved cysteine through the conserved F or W. The D gene is left open where the match is weak. Size values are once, few and many counts, or a class for expanded clones, and some rows have none.

>TRBJ2-1|-|TRBV6-5|-
CASSEGGDEQFF
TGTGCCAGCAGTGAGGGTGGGGATGAGCAGTTCTTC
>TRBJ1-5|-|TRBV11-3|-
CASSLDSPGGLGQPQHF
TGTGCCAGCAGCTTAGATAGTCCGGGCGGGTTGGGTCAGCCCCAGCATTTT
>TRBJ2-5|-|TRBV7-9|TRBD2
CASSLELAGGWYQETQYF
TGTGCCAGCAGCTTAGAACTAGCGGGGGGCTGGTACCAAGAGACCCAGTACTTC
>TRBJ1-2|-|TRBV15|-
CATSRGPNPNYSYTF
TGTGCCACCAGCAGAGGGCCCAACCCTAACTATAGCTACACCTTC
>TRBJ2-7|-|TRBV14|-
CASSQDRGDWWEQYF
TGTGCCAGCAGCCAAGACAGGGGTGATTGGTGGGAGCAGTACTTC
>TRBJ2-2|-|TRBV11-3|TRBD2
CASSLSGRSSGRRELFF
TGTGCCAGCAGCCTATCAGGGAGGTCTAGCGGGAGAAGGGAGCTGTTTTTT
>TRBJ2-7|-|TRBV5-4|-
CASSQGSTRARFYEQYF
TGTGCCAGCAGCCAGGGGAGCACTCGAGCTCGGTTCTACGAGCAGTACTTC
>TRBJ1-2|-|TRBV19|-
CASSQGLANYGYTF
TGTGCCAGTAGTCAGGGATTAGCTAACTATGGCTACACCTTC
>TRBJ2-7|few|TRBV2|-
CASKGGVYEQYF
TGTGCCAGCAAGGGGGGGGTTTACGAGCAGTACTTC
>TRBJ2-1|-|TRBV13|TRBD1
CASSSGTGGYNEQFF
TGTGCCAGCAGCTCCGGGACAGGGGGTTACAATGAGCAGTTCTTC
>TRBJ1-4|-|TRBV28|-
CASSLEGLGEKLFF
TGTGCCAGCAGTTTGGAGGGACTCGGTGAAAAACTGTTTTTT
>TRBJ2-1|-|TRBV29-1|-
CSVELEIDEQFF
TGCAGCGTTGAACTAGAGATCGATGAGCAGTTCTTC
>TRBJ2-7|-|TRBV7-2|-
CASSLAGGLPYEQYF
TGTGCCAGCAGCTTAGCAGGCGGACTACCCTACGAGCAGTACTTC
>TRBJ2-5|-|TRBV28|-
CASSYRFLETQYF
TGTGCCAGCAGTTACAGGTTTCTGGAGACCCAGTACTTC
>TRBJ1-1|once|TRBV29-1|TRBD1
CSGRDRVITEAFF
TGCAGCGGCAGGGACAGAGTGATCACTGAAGCTTTCTTT
>TRBJ1-1|-|TRBV27|-
CASSLRGMNTEAFF
TGTGCCAGCAGTCTCAGGGGTATGAACACTGAAGCTTTCTTT
>TRBJ2-5|once|TRBV5-4|-
CASRPGTTQETQYF
TGTGCCAGCAGGCCCGGGACAACCCAAGAGACCCAGTACTTC
>TRBJ1-6|-|TRBV5-8|-
CASSFIRGGGSPLHF
TGTGCCAGCAGCTTCATTCGGGGCGGGGGTTCACCCCTCCACTTT
>TRBJ2-7|-|TRBV11-2|TRBD1
CASSLTGVDEQYF
TGTGCCAGCAGCTTGACAGGGGTCGACGAGCAGTACTTC